These 9 T cell receptor beta chains originate from one sample sequenced in a study of regulatory T cells in long-lasting Graves disease. As to time point: persistent/refractory GD, antithyroid drugs over 5 years with positive TRAb. Generation of the TCR library employed RNA extracted from PBMCs. Building of the TCR beta libraries involved iRepertoire HTBI primers and Arm-PCR of CDR3 regions. TCRdb recomputed calls from the multiplex PCR reads with MiXCR, one row per CDR3 protein. This sample has 650,000 to 700,000 distinct CDR3 sequences; 30% occur once, and the top ten carry 40% to 50%. Source: peripheral blood mononuclear cells (PBMCs), taken when the disease was refractory, from a patient treated with antithyroid drugs. The receptors were gathered from a female donor with Graves disease.

The V and J genes are TRBV29-1 and TRBJ1-1; D remains ambiguous. Germline V gene data show CDR1 as SQVTM and CDR2 as ANQGSEA. The CDR3 runs to 15 residues. Between the trimmed V and J ends, which lost 7 bases and 2 bases, there was a span of 20 bases. As DNA, the CDR3 is TGCAGCGCTGCGCGCCTGGCAGCCTTAAACACTGAAGCTTTCTTT. Encoded protein: CSAARLAALNTEAFF.

In DNA form, the CDR3 reads TGTGCCACCAGTGGACCCACTGCCGGGACGGAAAGCTCCTACAATGAGCAGTTCTTC. Protein: CATSGPTAGTESSYNEQFF. The genes are TRBV24-1 and TRBJ2-1; either TRBD1 or TRBD2 may supply D (5 bases each). The CDR3 runs to 19 residues. The V gene lost 5 bases and the J gene lost 0 bases, with 22 bases spanning the gap. Germline CDR1 and CDR2: KGHDR and SFDVKD.

The table lists this clonotype with a few counts. This chain links TRBV27 with TRBJ1-2; D remains unclear. CDR1 and CDR2 from the germline V gene are MNHEY and SMNVEV (reference sequence). Trimming left V 4 bases short and J 4 bases short, with 16 bases between. This CDR3 comprises 15 residues. CDR3 residues: CASSSNVGVSYGYTF. The CDR3 region has the DNA TGTGCCAGCAGTTCAAACGTTGGGGTGTCCTATGGCTACACCTTC.

This clonotype showed up many times. V usage is TRBV11-1 and J usage is TRBJ2-5; D not certain. This CDR3 has 15 amino acids. Trimming pared 6 bases from V and 1 base from J, leaving 15 bases between. The germline V gene has CDR1 SGHAT and CDR2 FQDESV (reference sequence). The CDR3 sequence: CASRPTNSFQETQYF. CDR3 nucleotides: TGTGCCAGCAGGCCCACAAATTCCTTCCAAGAGACCCAGTACTTC.

This clonotype was picked up many times. CDR3 in amino acids: CASSRQGVGTGELFF. The DNA for the CDR3 is TGTGCCAGCAGCAGACAGGGGGTCGGCACCGGGGAGCTGTTTTTT. This chain uses TRBV12-3 or TRBV12-4 with TRBJ2-2; 9 nucleotides agree with TRBD1. Trimming cost V 6 bases and J 4 bases; bases outside gene matches: 6. The CDR3 totals 15 residues.

This clonotype was detected only a few times. The chain is built from TRBV20-1 and TRBJ1-5; maybe TRBD1 (5 bases). Looked up from germline, CDR1 is DFQATT and CDR2 is SNEGSKA (reference sequence). V shed 1 base and J shed 6 bases, with 13 bases lying between them. This CDR3 has 14 amino acids. CDR3 region: CSARGRGLGQPQHF. The CDR3 DNA is TGCAGTGCTAGAGGAAGGGGCCTGGGTCAGCCCCAGCATTTT.

This clonotype has only a few counts. The genes are TRBV11-2 and TRBJ1-2; 8 bases are a match to TRBD1. V gave up 5 bases and J gave up 8 bases; unmatched junction bases: 10. Germline CDR1 SGHAT, CDR2 FQNNGV. This CDR3 is 14 amino acids long. This CDR3 is CASSVTTGGVGYTF. The CDR3 DNA reads TGTGCCAGCAGCGTAACAACAGGGGGGGTCGGCTACACCTTC.

The chain carries TRBV6-2 or TRBV6-3 and TRBJ1-2; TRBD1 agrees at 12 bases. The CDR3 loop spans 15 amino acids. Germline V gene lookup returns CDR1 MNHEY and CDR2 SVGEGT. V was pared by 6 bases and J by 4 bases, with 6 bases of the junction left unmatched. The CDR3 coding sequence is TGTGCCAGCAGCCAAGGGACAGGGGGCGTCTATGGCTACACCTTC. Translated: CASSQGTGGVYGYTF.

This clonotype came up a few times. V gene TRBV6-1 combines with J gene TRBJ2-7, with 14 positions matching TRBD2. Looked up from germline, CDR1 is MNHNS and CDR2 is SASEGT. The CDR3 loop spans 17 amino acids. The J segment lost 1 base and the V segment lost 7 bases, leaving 9 bases of the junction unmatched. This CDR3 is CASTPGTSGSGSYEQYF. CDR3 DNA sequence: TGTGCCAGCACCCCCGGGACTAGCGGGAGTGGGTCCTACGAGCAGTACTTC.